The 31 T cell receptor beta chains below were found in one sample sequenced in a study of cytomegalovirus exposure and HLA in healthy donors. PCR amplification relied on 60 Vbeta primers (plus 13 Jbeta primers). The method was immunoSEQ multiplex PCR; TCRdb's version includes in-frame clones alone and lacks a portion of them. The data hold about 130,000 clones, with 74% observed a single time. The specimen sequenced was PBMCs. These receptors all stem from a man in his forties or fifties in good health and CMV-seropositive.

The chain joins TRBV5-1 to TRBJ1-1; the match to TRBD1 covers 9 bases. CDR1 and CDR2 (germline): SGHRS, YFSETQ. The CDR3 loop spans 14 amino acids. The trim removed 5 bases at V and 5 bases at J, leaving 7 bases unmatched. CDR3 nucleotide sequence: TGCGCCAGCAGTTCCGGGACAGGGTGGACTGAAGCTTTCTTT. Translated: CASSSGTGWTEAFF.

The CDR3 region is CASSYSPTSGGGDTQYF. CDR3 coding DNA: TGTGCCAGCAGCTATTCCCCGACTAGCGGCGGTGGGGATACGCAGTATTTT. This sequence joins TRBV7-9 and TRBJ2-3; 9 nucleotides align to TRBD2. CDR1 and CDR2 (germline): SEHNR, FQNEAQ (reference sequence). The V and J ends lost 4 bases and 6 bases, in that order; junction bases with no gene match: 14. The CDR3 contains 17 residues.

The V gene is TRBV29-1, the J gene TRBJ2-5, with TRBD2 matching 7 bases. CDR3 length: 12 amino acids. Germline loops: CDR1 SQVTM, CDR2 ANQGSEA. Losses at the gene ends were 4 bases for V and 5 bases for J; bases not matched to a gene: 4. The CDR3 protein is CSVGGRAETQYF. In DNA, the CDR3 is TGCAGCGTTGGAGGGAGGGCCGAGACCCAGTACTTC.

The chain uses TRBV5-6 and TRBJ2-7; 7 positions agree with TRBD1. This CDR3 region has 13 residues. V trimming: 4 bases; J trimming: 2 bases; junction bases outside the gene matches: 3. Germline V lookup: CDR1 SGHDT, CDR2 YYEEEE. CDR3 sequence (DNA): TGTGCCAGCAGCCGGACAGGCCCCTACGAGCAGTACTTC. This gives the protein CASSRTGPYEQYF.

The chain employs TRBV6-1 and TRBJ1-5; D is perhaps TRBD1 (6 bases). Germline values: CDR1 MNHNS, CDR2 SASEGT. Trimming took off 8 bases at V and 3 bases at J, with 8 bases between the two ends. The length of the CDR3 is 12 residues. CDR3 nucleotides: TGTGCCAGCCGGACAGACAATCAGCCCCAGCATTTT. Amino acids: CASRTDNQPQHF.

V and J are TRBV18 and TRBJ2-2; 13 bases match TRBD2. V gave up 4 bases and J gave up 1 base; unmatched junction bases: 9. CDR1 KGHSH and CDR2 LQKENI come from the germline V gene. CDR3 length: 19 amino acids. The CDR3 bases are TGTGCCAGCTCACGACTAGCGGGAGGACCTAAATTGAACACCGGGGAGCTGTTTTTT. This gives the protein CASSRLAGGPKLNTGELFF.

In its sample, this clone was seen a few times. J is TRBJ1-3 and V is TRBV25-1, with D possibly TRBD1 on 6 matching bases. Trimming took off 3 bases at V and 0 bases at J, with 9 bases between the two ends. In germline, CDR1 is MGHDK, CDR2 SYGVNS. The CDR3 length is 15 residues. DNA of the CDR3: TGTGCCAGCAGTGAGGGACAAAACTCTGGAAACACCATATATTTT. Its translation: CASSEGQNSGNTIYF.

V usage is TRBV29-1 and J usage is TRBJ2-3; D gene uncertain. Deletions cut 1 base from V and 1 base from J, with 3 bases between. Germline V gene lookup returns CDR1 SQVTM and CDR2 ANQGSEA. The CDR3 extends over 12 amino acids. As DNA, the CDR3 is TGCAGCGTTGAAGCAGGCACAGATACGCAGTATTTT. Protein: CSVEAGTDTQYF.

V and J are TRBV2 and TRBJ1-5; perhaps TRBD1 as D (6 bases). The CDR3 spans 15 residues. With 7 bases removed from V and 0 bases from J, the gap between germline ends came to 13 bases. Germline CDR1 SNHLY, CDR2 FYNNEI. CDR3: CASKGGGGSNQPQHF. In nucleotides, the CDR3 is TGTGCCAGCAAGGGGGGAGGGGGTAGCAATCAGCCCCAGCATTTT. Filled out from reference TRBV2 and TRBJ1-5, the complete variable domain reads EPEVTQTPSHQVTQMGQEVILRCVPISNHLYFYWYRQILGQKVEFLVSFYNNEISEKSEIFDDQFSVERPDGSNFTLKIRSTKLEDSAMYFCASKGGGGSNQPQHFGDGTRLSIL.

This chain uses TRBV5-1 with TRBJ2-1; 8 bases fit TRBD2. The CDR3 covers 11 residues. Per germline, CDR1 SGHRS and CDR2 YFSETQ. V shed 1 base, J shed 15 bases, and the junction held 3 bases outside the gene matches. The CDR3: CASSLQREWFF. The CDR3 DNA follows: TGCGCCAGCAGCTTGCAGCGGGAGTGGTTCTTC.

The genes are TRBV27 and TRBJ2-2, with 9 bases matching TRBD1. J was trimmed by 4 bases and V by 6 bases; bases with no gene match: 9. CDR1 and CDR2 (germline): MNHEY, SMNVEV (reference sequence). The CDR3 is made up of 16 amino acids. CDR3 in amino acids: CASSLGQGFITGELFF. The DNA for the CDR3 is TGTGCCAGCAGCTTGGGACAGGGATTTATCACCGGGGAGCTGTTTTTT.

This chain connects TRBV4-1 to TRBJ1-2; no firm D call. The CDR3 runs to 15 residues. V was trimmed by 0 bases and J by 8 bases, leaving 16 bases between them. CDR1 MGHRA and CDR2 YSYEKL come from the germline V gene. CDR3 amino acids: CASSQDQQLKWGYTF. The DNA of the CDR3 is TGCGCCAGCAGCCAAGATCAACAGCTTAAGTGGGGCTACACCTTC.

The chain is built from TRBV7-8 and TRBJ1-3; D is unresolved. There are 17 residues in the CDR3. CDR1 is SGHVS, CDR2 FQNEAQ, per germline. Trimming removed 5 bases at V and 0 bases at J, with 17 bases between. CDR3 sequence (DNA): TGTGCCAGCAGCATAGAGGTGCGGGAATCCTCTGGAAACACCATATATTTT. Translating it yields CASSIEVRESSGNTIYF. Drawing the rest from reference TRBV7-8 and TRBJ1-3, the complete variable domain is GAGVSQSPRYKVAKRGQDVALRCDPISGHVSLFWYQQALGQGPEFLTYFQNEAQLDKSGLPSDRFFAERPEGSVSTLKIQRTQQEDSAVYLCASSIEVRESSGNTIYFGEGSWLTVV.

This clone was seen only once. This chain links TRBV10-3 with TRBJ1-5; 8 nucleotides line up with TRBD1. The ends lost 2 bases at V and 3 bases at J; junction bases unmatched: 3. This CDR3 comprises 15 residues. Germline lookup yields CDR1 ENHRY and CDR2 SYGVKD. The CDR3 region has the DNA TGTGCCATCAGTGAGACAGGGGGTAACAATCAGCCCCAGCATTTT. Its protein is CAISETGGNNQPQHF.

This clone was detected only once. The rearrangement joins TRBV27 to TRBJ1-2, with D possibly TRBD1 on 5 matching bases. Germline CDR1 reads MNHEY; CDR2 reads SMNVEV (reference sequence). Trimming took off 3 bases at V and 5 bases at J, with 19 bases between the two ends. The CDR3 covers 16 residues. The DNA for the CDR3 is TGTGCCAGCAGTTTTTGGGGCCAGGGATCTTCATATGGCTACACCTTC. The encoded protein is CASSFWGQGSSYGYTF.

The chain has TRBV5-6 and TRBJ1-4; 7 nucleotides line up with TRBD1. CDR3 size: 15 residues. J gave up 2 bases and V 1 base, and 2 bases lay outside the gene matches. Germline loops: CDR1 SGHDT, CDR2 YYEEEE. The CDR3: CASSLLDRTNEKLFF. Written as DNA, the CDR3 is TGTGCCAGCAGCTTGTTGGACAGGACTAATGAAAAACTGTTTTTT.

The chain employs TRBV30 and TRBJ1-2; no reliable D call. There are 13 residues in the CDR3. The V gene's germline CDR1 is GTSNPN and CDR2 SVGIG (reference sequence). V was clipped by 3 bases and J by 3 bases, with 11 bases between them. Written as DNA, the CDR3 is TGTGCCTGGAGACGGGGAGCCGACTATGGCTACACCTTC. Its translation: CAWRRGADYGYTF.

V gene TRBV2 combines with J gene TRBJ2-7, with D possibly matching TRBD1 (5 bases). CDR1 is SNHLY, CDR2 FYNNEI, per germline. The CDR3 consists of 14 residues. Trimming stripped 3 bases from V and 2 bases from J, with 11 bases between. The CDR3 DNA sequence: TGTGCCAGCAGTGATGCAGGGTGGGCCTACGAGCAGTACTTC. It translates to CASSDAGWAYEQYF.

The chain combines TRBV28 with TRBJ1-1, with D unclear. Germline-derived CDR1 and CDR2 are MDHEN and SYDVKM. Trimming removed 2 bases at V and 1 base at J, with 14 bases between. This CDR3 region has 16 residues. CDR3 nucleotide sequence: TGTGCCAGCAGTTTACTCGGGGAATCCCGGAACACTGAAGCTTTCTTT. It yields the protein CASSLLGESRNTEAFF. Variable domain in full (rest from reference TRBV28 and TRBJ1-1): DVKVTQSSRYLVKRTGEKVFLECVQDMDHENMFWYRQDPGLGLRLIYFSYDVKMKEKGDIPEGYSVSREKKERFSLILESASTNQTSMYLCASSLLGESRNTEAFFGQGTRLTVV.

The chain is built from TRBV19 and TRBJ1-5; no reliable D call. This CDR3 comprises 15 residues. V lost 7 bases and J 5 bases, leaving 18 bases between the germline ends. Germline CDR1 reads LNHDA; CDR2 reads SQIVND (reference sequence). Here the CDR3 DNA reads TGTGCCAGTAAGAAAGGTGGAGGATTCTATCAGCCCCAGCATTTT. Translation gives CASKKGGGFYQPQHF. Full variable domain (missing parts from reference TRBV19 and TRBJ1-5): DGGITQSPKYLFRKEGQNVTLSCEQNLNHDAMYWYRQDPGQGLRLIYYSQIVNDFQKGDIAEGYSVSREKKESFPLTVTSAQKNPTAFYLCASKKGGGFYQPQHFGDGTRLSIL.

The chain is built from TRBV9 and TRBJ2-5; TRBD1 matches at 11 bases. V was clipped by 1 base and J by 2 bases; unmatched bases: 1. The CDR3 contains 15 residues. Germline V gives CDR1 SGDLS, CDR2 YYNGEE. The CDR3 reads CASSVRDRGQETQYF. The CDR3, as DNA: TGTGCCAGCAGCGTAAGGGACAGGGGGCAAGAGACCCAGTACTTC.

J is TRBJ2-5 and V is TRBV6-1, with 11 nucleotides matching TRBD2. V dropped 4 bases and J dropped 5; count of bases not matched to a gene: 9. Germline V gives CDR1 MNHNS, CDR2 SASEGT. There are 16 residues in the CDR3. The CDR3 loop is CASSGLAGGFGETQYF. CDR3 sequence (DNA): TGTGCCAGCAGTGGTCTAGCGGGGGGCTTCGGGGAGACCCAGTACTTC.

This clone was counted only a few times. The chain recombines TRBV30 with TRBJ1-1; TRBD1 might be the D (6 bases). CDR1 and CDR2 from the germline V gene are GTSNPN and SVGIG (reference sequence). With 5 bases removed from V and 1 base from J, the gap between germline ends came to 23 bases. There are 17 residues in the CDR3. CDR3 amino acids: CAWFSKSEQGTNTEAFF. CDR3 bases: TGTGCCTGGTTTTCCAAATCCGAACAGGGAACGAACACTGAAGCTTTCTTT.

V gene TRBV4-2 combines with J gene TRBJ2-7, with D unresolved. V was trimmed by 1 base and J by 0 bases, leaving 7 bases between them. Germline V lookup: CDR1 LGHNA, CDR2 YNFKEQ. The CDR3 sequence is 14 residues long. As DNA, the CDR3 is TGTGCCAGCAGCCAAGCAGTGCACTCCTACGAGCAGTACTTC. This codes for CASSQAVHSYEQYF.

As concerns this clone: The sample has other DNA sequences that encode this CDR3 too. This chain links TRBV7-8 with TRBJ1-1; 7 bases align to TRBD1. Per germline, CDR1 SGHVS and CDR2 FQNEAQ. Trimming cost V 4 bases and J 4 bases; bases outside gene matches: 3. CDR3 length equals 13 residues. The CDR3 loop reads CASSSDRVTEAFF. The CDR3 coding sequence is TGTGCCAGCAGCTCCGACAGGGTCACTGAAGCTTTCTTT.

V usage is TRBV19 and J usage is TRBJ1-4; 7 bases are a match to TRBD1. Germline assignment: CDR1 LNHDA and CDR2 SQIVND (reference sequence). The CDR3 totals 13 residues. V gave up 2 bases and J gave up 6 bases; unmatched junction bases: 0. The CDR3 region is CASSIQGDEKLFF. In DNA, the CDR3 is TGTGCCAGTAGTATACAGGGGGATGAAAAACTGTTTTTT. Full variable domain (remainder filled in from reference TRBV19 and TRBJ1-4): DGGITQSPKYLFRKEGQNVTLSCEQNLNHDAMYWYRQDPGQGLRLIYYSQIVNDFQKGDIAEGYSVSREKKESFPLTVTSAQKNPTAFYLCASSIQGDEKLFFGSGTQLSVL.

V is TRBV19 and J is TRBJ2-6; TRBD1 agrees at 9 bases. CDR1 and CDR2 (germline): LNHDA, SQIVND (reference sequence). CDR3 length equals 15 residues. The ends lost 5 bases at V and 4 bases at J; junction bases unmatched: 3. The chain's CDR3 is CASSGTGRGANVLTF. CDR3 DNA: TGTGCCAGTAGTGGGACAGGGAGAGGGGCCAACGTCCTGACTTTC.

This sequence joins TRBV27 and TRBJ2-5; TRBD2 aligns across 8 bases. Germline CDR1 is MNHEY and CDR2 is SMNVEV (reference sequence). Losses at the gene ends were 2 bases for V and 5 bases for J; bases not matched to a gene: 4. The CDR3 loop spans 14 amino acids. This CDR3 reads CASSLTAGVETQYF. CDR3 nucleotide sequence: TGTGCCAGCAGTTTAACAGCGGGGGTGGAGACCCAGTACTTC.

The chain employs TRBV6-1 and TRBJ2-7, with D possibly matching TRBD1 (5 bases). Germline assignment: CDR1 MNHNS and CDR2 SASEGT. The CDR3 contains 15 residues. V dropped 8 bases and J dropped 3 bases, with 20 bases sitting between them. CDR3 DNA sequence: TGTGCCAGCCAGGACGCTGCTTGGGGCCTCTACGAGCAGTACTTC. Its translation: CASQDAAWGLYEQYF.

V and J are TRBV5-4 and TRBJ1-1, with no clear D. Germline V gene lookup returns CDR1 SGHNT and CDR2 YYREEE (reference sequence). V was cut by 0 bases and J by 0 bases, with 3 bases left in between. The CDR3 extends over 13 amino acids. This CDR3 is CASSLDMNTEAFF. The CDR3 bases are TGTGCCAGCAGCTTGGACATGAACACTGAAGCTTTCTTT.

V usage is TRBV28 and J usage is TRBJ1-1; TRBD1 is a possible D gene (5 bases). Germline loops: CDR1 MDHEN, CDR2 SYDVKM. The CDR3 length is 13 residues. Trimming took off 8 bases at V and 4 bases at J, with 14 bases between the two ends. CDR3 bases: TGTGCCAGCCGGGGGGATCAGGTCACTGAAGCTTTCTTT. Its protein product is CASRGDQVTEAFF.